A single TCR beta chain is shown here with its context. Germline values: CDR1 SGHAT, CDR2 FQNNGV. This CDR3 is 15 amino acids long. The germline V and J ends were trimmed by 1 base and 2 bases, with 9 bases remaining between them. These data belong to a study of molecular identifiers for immune sequencing clone quantification. TCR libraries were built in bulk with a published protocol and specific TCR primers. TCRdb reanalysed the PCR reads using MiXCR and keeps one entry per CDR3 protein. The table includes about 640,000 distinct CDR3 sequences, 20% detected once. The TCR comes from a human donor in good health. Some libraries in this study had Jurkat cell RNA spiked in. The sample consisted of naive CD8+ T cells from blood, with Jurkat cell RNA spiked in. Subset meaning: FACS-sorted CD8+CD4-CCR7+CD45RA+ naive T cells. The gene calls are TRBV11-2 and TRBJ2-1, with D tentatively TRBD1 (6 bases). The CDR3 loop reads CASSLARGAYNEQFF. The CDR3 DNA reads as TGTGCCAGCAGCTTAGCCAGGGGTGCCTACAATGAGCAGTTCTTC.